Below, 5 T cell receptor beta chains from the same sample are listed, as sequenced in a study of T cells after yellow fever vaccination. TCRdb re-called the 5' RACE reads through MiXCR, storing one row per CDR3 protein. The top ten hold over 0.55% of the sample, which has some 130,000 distinct CDR3 sequences, about 6.2% seen once. The sample consisted of CD4+ T cells sorted from PBMCs, taken 10 days after the yellow fever booster vaccination. The receptors were gathered from a man under 40 who received the YFV17D yellow fever vaccine.

The chain has TRBV7-2 and TRBJ2-1; TRBD2 matches 7 bases. Germline-derived CDR1 and CDR2 are SGHTA and FQGNSA. The CDR3 length is 16 residues. V dropped 4 bases and J dropped 4; count of bases not matched to a gene: 10. CDR3 residues: CASSSRVGGRYNEQFF. CDR3 DNA: TGTGCCAGCAGCTCAAGGGTTGGCGGGAGATACAATGAGCAGTTCTTC.

This clonotype was seen at least ten times. This chain links TRBV20-1 with TRBJ1-2; 10 nucleotides align to TRBD1. CDR3 size: 14 residues. After removal of 3 bases from V and 7 bases from J, the junction contained 8 bases not matched to a gene. Germline values: CDR1 DFQATT, CDR2 SNEGSKA (reference sequence). The CDR3 region is CSASKGQGSSGYTF. CDR3 in DNA: TGCAGTGCTAGTAAGGGACAGGGGAGTAGTGGCTACACCTTC.

In its sample, this clonotype was seen many times. This sequence joins TRBV25-1 and TRBJ2-7; D ambiguous. Germline V gene data show CDR1 as MGHDK and CDR2 as SYGVNS. V was pared by 4 bases and J by 4 bases, with 5 bases between. The CDR3 extends over 11 amino acids. CDR3 amino acids: CASSGFYEQYF. CDR3 DNA sequence: TGTGCCAGCAGTGGGTTTTACGAGCAGTACTTC.

This clonotype showed up many times. This chain connects TRBV5-1 to TRBJ2-1; D is unresolved. Germline CDR1 and CDR2: SGHRS and YFSETQ. V lost 4 bases, J lost 5 bases, and 7 bases lay in between. This CDR3 has 12 amino acids. The CDR3 nucleotides read TGCGCCAGCAGCATAAGCCACAATGAGCAGTTCTTC. Translation gives CASSISHNEQFF.

This clonotype was counted ten times or more. The chain carries TRBV15 and TRBJ2-3; D not certain. Per germline, CDR1 LNHNV and CDR2 YYDKDF (reference sequence). This CDR3 comprises 13 residues. The V end was cut by 0 bases, the J end by 5 bases, with 6 bases between. CDR3 amino acids: CATSRDRRDTQYF. CDR3 nucleotide sequence: TGTGCCACCAGCAGAGATCGAAGAGATACGCAGTATTTT.